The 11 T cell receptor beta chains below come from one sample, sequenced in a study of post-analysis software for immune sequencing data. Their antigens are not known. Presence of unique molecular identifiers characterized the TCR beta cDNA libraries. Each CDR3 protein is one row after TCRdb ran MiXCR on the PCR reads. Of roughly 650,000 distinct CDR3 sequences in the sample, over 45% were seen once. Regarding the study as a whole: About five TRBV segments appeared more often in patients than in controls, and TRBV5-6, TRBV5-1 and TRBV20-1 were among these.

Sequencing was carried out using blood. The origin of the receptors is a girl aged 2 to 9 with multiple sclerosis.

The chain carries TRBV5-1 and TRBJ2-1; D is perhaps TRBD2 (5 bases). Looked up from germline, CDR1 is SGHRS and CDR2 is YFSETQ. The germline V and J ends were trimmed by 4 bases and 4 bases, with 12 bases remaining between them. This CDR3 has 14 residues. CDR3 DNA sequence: TGCGCCAGCAGCGTTCTGACGGGGTACAATGAGCAGTTCTTC. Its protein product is CASSVLTGYNEQFF.

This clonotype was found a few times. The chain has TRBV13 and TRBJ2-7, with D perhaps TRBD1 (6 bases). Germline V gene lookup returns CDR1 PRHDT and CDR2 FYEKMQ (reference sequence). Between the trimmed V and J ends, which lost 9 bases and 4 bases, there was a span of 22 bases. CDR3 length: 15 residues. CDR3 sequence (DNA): TGTGCCAGTTGGAGAAGGGGGAGTCCGCCTTACGAGCAGTACTTC. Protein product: CASWRRGSPPYEQYF.

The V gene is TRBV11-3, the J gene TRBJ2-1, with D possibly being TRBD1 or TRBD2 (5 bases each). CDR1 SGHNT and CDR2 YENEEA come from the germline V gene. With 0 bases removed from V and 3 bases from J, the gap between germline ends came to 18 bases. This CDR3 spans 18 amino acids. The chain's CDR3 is CASSLEGTPAPDYNEQFF. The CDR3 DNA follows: TGTGCCAGCAGCTTAGAAGGGACCCCCGCGCCGGACTACAATGAGCAGTTCTTC.

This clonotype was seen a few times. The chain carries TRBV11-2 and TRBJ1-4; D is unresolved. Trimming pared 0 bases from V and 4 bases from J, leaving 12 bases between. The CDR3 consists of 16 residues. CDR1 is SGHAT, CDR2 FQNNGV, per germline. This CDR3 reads CASSLDLRVSNEKLFF. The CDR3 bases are TGTGCCAGCAGCTTAGATCTTCGAGTTAGTAATGAAAAACTGTTTTTT. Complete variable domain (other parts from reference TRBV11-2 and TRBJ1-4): EAGVAQSPRYKIIEKRQSVAFWCNPISGHATLYWYQQILGQGPKLLIQFQNNGVVDDSQLPKDRFSAERLKGVDSTLKIQPAKLEDSAVYLCASSLDLRVSNEKLFFGSGTQLSVL.

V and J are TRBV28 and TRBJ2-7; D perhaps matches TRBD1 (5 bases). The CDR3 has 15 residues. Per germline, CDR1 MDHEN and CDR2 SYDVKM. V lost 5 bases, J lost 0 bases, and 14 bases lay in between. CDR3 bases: TGTGCCAGCAGTATGCCCGGACACCACTCCTACGAGCAGTACTTC. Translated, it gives CASSMPGHHSYEQYF.

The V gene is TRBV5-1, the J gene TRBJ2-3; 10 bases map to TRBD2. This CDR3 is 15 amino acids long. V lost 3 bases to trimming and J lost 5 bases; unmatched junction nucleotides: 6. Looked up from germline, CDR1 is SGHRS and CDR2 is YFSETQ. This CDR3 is CASSYSSGRLDTQYF. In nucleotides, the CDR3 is TGCGCCAGCAGCTACTCTAGCGGGAGATTAGATACGCAGTATTTT.

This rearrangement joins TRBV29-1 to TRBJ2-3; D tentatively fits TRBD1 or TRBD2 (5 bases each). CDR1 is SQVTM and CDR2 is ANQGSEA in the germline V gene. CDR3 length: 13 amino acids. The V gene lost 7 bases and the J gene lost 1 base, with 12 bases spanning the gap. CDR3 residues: CSAPGPRTDTQYF. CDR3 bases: TGCAGCGCCCCGGGGCCCCGCACAGATACGCAGTATTTT.

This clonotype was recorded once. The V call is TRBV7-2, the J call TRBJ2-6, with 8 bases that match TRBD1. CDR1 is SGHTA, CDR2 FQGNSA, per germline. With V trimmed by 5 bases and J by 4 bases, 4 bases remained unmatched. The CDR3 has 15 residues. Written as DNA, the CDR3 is TGTGCCAGCAGCACAGGGGGAGCGGGGGCCAACGTCCTGACTTTC. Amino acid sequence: CASSTGGAGANVLTF.

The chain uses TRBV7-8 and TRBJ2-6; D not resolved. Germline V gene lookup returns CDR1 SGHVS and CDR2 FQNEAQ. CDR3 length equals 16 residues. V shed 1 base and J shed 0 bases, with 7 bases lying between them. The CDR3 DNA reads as TGTGCCAGCAGCTTAGGCAGACCCTCTGGGGCCAACGTCCTGACTTTC. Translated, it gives CASSLGRPSGANVLTF.

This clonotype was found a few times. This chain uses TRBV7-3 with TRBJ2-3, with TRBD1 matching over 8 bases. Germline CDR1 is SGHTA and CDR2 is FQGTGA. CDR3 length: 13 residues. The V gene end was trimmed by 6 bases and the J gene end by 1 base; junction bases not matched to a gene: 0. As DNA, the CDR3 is TGTGCCAGCAGGGGACAGGGCACAGATACGCAGTATTTT. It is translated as CASRGQGTDTQYF.

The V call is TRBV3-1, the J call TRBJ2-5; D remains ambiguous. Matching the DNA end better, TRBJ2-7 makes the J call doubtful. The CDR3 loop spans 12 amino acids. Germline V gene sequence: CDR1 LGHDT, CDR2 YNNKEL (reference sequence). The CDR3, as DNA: TGTGCCAGCAGCCAAGCTTCCACCGAGCAGTACTTC. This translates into CASSQASTEQYF.